This T cell receptor beta chain originates from a study of shared clonotypes between healthy human individuals. For this clone: The junction does not match germline at one end; this may be a read error.

Sequenced by immunoSEQ multiplex PCR; TCRdb stores in-frame clones only, minus some. This table has about 2.2 million clones, more than 85% appearing once. The germline V gene encodes CDR1 MGHRA and CDR2 YSYEKL. CDR3 length: 17 residues. CD45RO-negative cells were positively selected for CCR7, leaving out terminally differentiated effector memory CD45RA+ cells. The V call is TRBV4-1, the J call TRBJ1-1; maybe TRBD1 (6 bases). Specimen: naive CD8+ T cells from PBMCs. This TCR came from a man aged 18 to 29 in good health. Some clones in this sample may be carry-over from other donors' samples. The CDR3, as DNA: TGCGCCAGCAGCCAAGGAGCAGGGGCGCCTTCCTCGACTGGAGCTTTCTTT. This sequence encodes CASSQGAGAPSSTGAFF.